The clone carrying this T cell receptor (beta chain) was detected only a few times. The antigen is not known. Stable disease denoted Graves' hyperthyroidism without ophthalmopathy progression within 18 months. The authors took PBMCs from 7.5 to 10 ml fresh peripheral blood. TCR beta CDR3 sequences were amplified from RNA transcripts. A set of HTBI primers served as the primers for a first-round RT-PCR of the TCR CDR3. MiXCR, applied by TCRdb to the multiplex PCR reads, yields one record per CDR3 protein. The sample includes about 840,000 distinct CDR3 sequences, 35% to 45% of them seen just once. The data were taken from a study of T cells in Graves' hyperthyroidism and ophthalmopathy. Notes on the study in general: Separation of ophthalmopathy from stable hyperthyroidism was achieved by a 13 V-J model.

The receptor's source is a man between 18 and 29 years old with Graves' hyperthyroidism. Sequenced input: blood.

For the CDR3, the DNA is TGTGCCAGCAGCATTGCCGGGACAGGGGGGAGGGAGCAGTACTTC. It specifies CASSIAGTGGREQYF. This chain connects TRBV7-2 to TRBJ2-7; TRBD1 agrees at 11 bases. Trimming cost V 5 bases and J 7 bases; bases outside gene matches: 10. This CDR3 contains 15 residues. Per germline, CDR1 SGHTA and CDR2 FQGNSA.